This T cell receptor (beta chain) was captured by sequencing in a study of human thymus T cells (TCRdb year 2020). With respect to the entire study: The study described the TCR alpha and beta repertoires in eight or nine infant thymus samples and a few matching peripheral blood samples. The cohort included several male and a couple of female infants, with donor ages spanning 7 to 244 days.

Spanning cysteine to phenylalanine, the CDR3 consists of 13 amino acids. The kept DNA is CDR3 alone, 39 bases in frame from the first base. The germline ends are 10 bases apart after V is trimmed by 4 bases and J by 6 bases. Via the germline V gene, CDR1 is SGHDT and CDR2 YYEEEE. This clone has just a few counts. Its antigen remains unidentified. Per-nucleotide qualities are absent, and no much larger clonotype sits a single base away. On the study overall, not on this receptor specifically: On average, thymus samples yielded hundreds of thousands of unique TCRB clonotypes, whereas blood samples yielded 65,000 to 100,000. Biased V and J gene segment usage appeared to be present in both thymic and peripheral blood repertoires.

Donors were immunologically healthy infants undergoing open corrective cardiac surgery for congenital heart defects in Finland. From four of the eight donors, a small aliquot of 0.5-1 mL peripheral blood was collected during surgery. Genomic DNA from blood samples was extracted from all available leukocytes rather than from a fixed cell number. ACK lysis buffer was used to remove erythrocytes from the blood, and the remaining leukocytes were kept as pellets at -70 degrees C. Genomic DNA was extracted from frozen cell pellets with a QIAsymphony instrument. Using the immunoSEQ multiplex PCR assay, the TCRB and TCRAD loci were amplified from a standardized quantity of quality-controlled genomic DNA. The amplicons spanned the V(D)J region and were long enough to cover the CDR3 and allow V and J genes to be identified. Amplicon sequencing was performed on an Illumina platform through the commercial immunoSEQ service. As for the authors' bioinformatics: Primer bias and sequencing errors were corrected as previously described, and TCRAD and TCRB were defined on the basis of the IMGT database. Analysis of the repertoires was done with immunoSEQ Analyzer 3.0 and VDJTools and included basic statistics, V/J segment usage, diversity estimates, rarefaction and pairwise overlap. Diversity was estimated with Chao1, ChaoE, Efron-Thisted, Shannon and inverse Simpson indices, and also on datasets down-sampled to the smallest sample. Repertoire overlap used strict matching of CDR3 nucleotide sequence, V gene and J gene, with Jaccard-based multidimensional scaling clustering. TCRdb re-hosts the immuneACCESS table, in-frame sequences only. Its copies lack some clones; in the studies checked, an unresolved V gene accounts for under half of them, and the cause for the rest is not known. Clone size and V and J calls were adopted from that table, with D and trimming inferred from the DNA. This sample comprises about 60,000 clones, 94% of them detected only once. The ten top clones hold roughly 5.6% of the sample.

The specimen was blood. The TCR sequence derives from a boy under two years old with a congenital heart defect but otherwise immunologically healthy. The V and J genes are TRBV5-6 and TRBJ2-2, and perhaps TRBD2 as D gene, on 6 matching bases. The CDR3 region reads CASSDASAGELFF. In nucleotide form, the sequence is TGTGCCAGCAGCGACGCTAGCGCCGGGGAGCTGTTTTTT.